The rows below give T cell receptor beta chains drawn from one sample of a study of blood T cell repertoires in COVID-19. Clones were read by immunoSEQ multiplex PCR, and TCRdb kept only the in-frame ones, dropping some. The top ten clones hold 2.7% of a sample with around 28,000 clones, 80% to 90% of them seen once. The specimen sequenced was peripheral blood. The receptors stem from a human donor in a cohort sampled during active COVID-19. Each CDR3 is given with its conserved first and last residue. Fields, in order: CDR3 protein, CDR3 DNA, clone size, J gene, V gene, D gene. A D gene is named only where the DNA matches it firmly. Clone size, where shown, is once, few, many, or a class for clones that have expanded.

CDR3 protein: CASSLRTGGIPDTQYF; CDR3 DNA: TGTGCCAGCAGCCTTCGGACAGGAGGGATCCCAGATACGCAGTATTTT; clone size: .; J gene: TRBJ2-3; V gene: TRBV13; D gene: .
CDR3 protein: CASGFSRTGGTPLHF; CDR3 DNA: TGTGCTAGTGGTTTTTCCCGGACAGGGGGAACACCCCTCCACTTT; clone size: .; J gene: TRBJ1-6; V gene: TRBV12-5; D gene: TRBD1
CDR3 protein: CASITEGGVGEQYF; CDR3 DNA: TGTGCCAGCATCACAGAGGGCGGGGTAGGCGAGCAGTACTTC; clone size: .; J gene: TRBJ2-7; V gene: TRBV2; D gene: .
CDR3 protein: CSVHGQLNTEAFF; CDR3 DNA: TGCAGCGTCCATGGACAGTTGAACACTGAAGCTTTCTTT; clone size: once; J gene: TRBJ1-1; V gene: TRBV29-1; D gene: .
CDR3 protein: CARFRGQGPNYGYTF; CDR3 DNA: TGTGCCAGATTTCGGGGACAGGGCCCAAACTATGGCTACACCTTC; clone size: .; J gene: TRBJ1-2; V gene: TRBV27; D gene: TRBD1
CDR3 protein: CATTGVSNQPQHF; CDR3 DNA: TGTGCCACTACAGGGGTCTCCAATCAGCCCCAGCATTTT; clone size: .; J gene: TRBJ1-5; V gene: TRBV19; D gene: TRBD1
CDR3 protein: CASSVTGKDGELFF; CDR3 DNA: TGTGCCAGCAGCGTAACAGGGAAGGACGGGGAGCTGTTTTTT; clone size: .; J gene: TRBJ2-2; V gene: TRBV2; D gene: .
CDR3 protein: CASSRRTGGNTIYF; CDR3 DNA: TGTGCCAGCAGCCGCCGGACAGGGGGAAACACCATATATTTT; clone size: .; J gene: TRBJ1-3; V gene: TRBV7-9; D gene: TRBD1
CDR3 protein: CATSDPRDEETQYF; CDR3 DNA: TGTGCCACCAGTGATCCCCGGGATGAAGAGACCCAGTACTTC; clone size: .; J gene: TRBJ2-5; V gene: TRBV24-1; D gene: .
CDR3 protein: CATQGLAWDEQFF; CDR3 DNA: TGTGCCACCCAGGGACTAGCGTGGGATGAGCAGTTCTTC; clone size: once; J gene: TRBJ2-1; V gene: TRBV15; D gene: TRBD2
CDR3 protein: CASSEVRNEQFF; CDR3 DNA: TGCGCCAGCAGCGAGGTAAGGAATGAGCAGTTCTTC; clone size: .; J gene: TRBJ2-1; V gene: TRBV4-1; D gene: .
CDR3 protein: CASTRTDDPYNEQFF; CDR3 DNA: TGTGCCAGTACCAGGACAGACGATCCCTACAATGAGCAGTTCTTC; clone size: .; J gene: TRBJ2-1; V gene: TRBV19; D gene: .
CDR3 protein: CASQSGQFSSYEQYF; CDR3 DNA: TGTGCCAGCCAAAGCGGACAGTTCAGCTCCTACGAGCAGTACTTC; clone size: .; J gene: TRBJ2-7; V gene: TRBV7-2; D gene: .
CDR3 protein: CASSGIAGYEQYF; CDR3 DNA: TGTGCCAGCAGCGGAATAGCGGGCTACGAGCAGTACTTC; clone size: few; J gene: TRBJ2-7; V gene: TRBV11-2; D gene: TRBD2
CDR3 protein: CASSSVRDTQYF; CDR3 DNA: TGTGCCAGCAGCTCCGTCCGAGATACGCAGTATTTT; clone size: .; J gene: TRBJ2-3; V gene: TRBV7-2; D gene: .
CDR3 protein: CASRPGQGAGGELFF; CDR3 DNA: TGTGCCAGCAGACCGGGACAGGGGGCTGGCGGGGAGCTGTTTTTT; clone size: once; J gene: TRBJ2-2; V gene: TRBV9; D gene: TRBD1
CDR3 protein: CASSQGENTEAFF; CDR3 DNA: TGTGCCAGCAGTCAAGGAGAGAACACTGAAGCTTTCTTT; clone size: .; J gene: TRBJ1-1; V gene: TRBV11-2; D gene: .
CDR3 protein: CSASAGKISPLHF; CDR3 DNA: TGCAGTGCTAGTGCGGGGAAGATTTCCCCCCTCCACTTT; clone size: .; J gene: TRBJ1-6; V gene: TRBV20-1; D gene: .
CDR3 protein: CASSLERGSNQPQHF; CDR3 DNA: TGTGCCAGCAGTTTAGAGCGCGGCAGCAATCAGCCCCAGCATTTT; clone size: .; J gene: TRBJ1-5; V gene: TRBV27; D gene: .
CDR3 protein: CASKPVRDREVAFF; CDR3 DNA: TGTGCCAGTAAGCCAGTGAGGGACAGGGAGGTGGCTTTCTTT; clone size: .; J gene: TRBJ1-1; V gene: TRBV19; D gene: TRBD1
CDR3 protein: CATTGGGRETQYF; CDR3 DNA: TGTGCCACCACGGGCGGGGGACGGGAGACCCAGTACTTC; clone size: once; J gene: TRBJ2-5; V gene: TRBV6-1; D gene: TRBD2
CDR3 protein: CASSSTPQETQYF; CDR3 DNA: TGTGCCAGCAGCTCTACTCCTCAAGAGACCCAGTACTTC; clone size: .; J gene: TRBJ2-5; V gene: TRBV7-2; D gene: .
CDR3 protein: CASSPDSRNQPQHF; CDR3 DNA: TGTGCCAGCAGTCCTGACAGTAGGAATCAGCCCCAGCATTTT; clone size: .; J gene: TRBJ1-5; V gene: TRBV3-1/TRBV3-2; D gene: .
CDR3 protein: CASSLAQGPTGELFF; CDR3 DNA: TGTGCCAGCAGCTTGGCACAGGGGCCCACCGGGGAGCTGTTTTTT; clone size: .; J gene: TRBJ2-2; V gene: TRBV5-8; D gene: TRBD1
CDR3 protein: CASGTGESTGDTQYF; CDR3 DNA: TGTGCCAGCGGGACAGGGGAGTCCACGGGAGATACGCAGTATTTT; clone size: .; J gene: TRBJ2-3; V gene: TRBV6-5; D gene: TRBD1
CDR3 protein: CASTFPRGEKLFF; CDR3 DNA: TGTGCCAGCACATTCCCGCGGGGAGAAAAACTGTTTTTT; clone size: .; J gene: TRBJ1-4; V gene: TRBV7-9; D gene: .
CDR3 protein: CASRTNYEVSGYTF; CDR3 DNA: TGTGCCAGCAGAACTAATTATGAGGTATCTGGCTACACCTTC; clone size: .; J gene: TRBJ1-2; V gene: TRBV2; D gene: .